This is a list of T cell receptor beta chains from one sample in a study of OX40 agonist ivuxolimab in advanced cancers. Clones were sequenced by immunoSEQ multiplex PCR, and TCRdb holds only the in-frame ones, with some missing. Here the sample spans 44,000 or so clones, approximately 91% being singletons. Material: CD4+ or CD8+ T cells sorted from blood, obtained in a trial of the OX40 agonist ivuxolimab. These TCRs come from an adult with an advanced solid tumor such as melanoma, head and neck, liver or kidney cancer. The CDR3 runs from the conserved cysteine through the conserved F or W. The D gene is left open where the match is weak. Clone size appears in some rows only: once, few, many, or a class for an expanded clone.

TRBJ1-1 TRBD1 TRBV4-1 once TGCGCCAGCAGCCACCAGACAGGGGAAGCTTTCTTT CASSHQTGEAFF
TRBJ1-1 TRBD1 TRBV7-6 NA TGTGCCAGCAGCTTTACGCTCCGACAGGGGGATGGGATGAACACTGAAGCTTTCTTT CASSFTLRQGDGMNTEAFF
TRBJ2-7 TRBD2 TRBV5-6 once TGTGCCAGCAGCTTTGGCGGGGGGTACGAGCAGTACTTC CASSFGGGYEQYF
TRBJ1-3 TRBD1 TRBV5-1 NA TGCGCCAGCAGCTACGACAGGGCCCTTGACACCATATATTTT CASSYDRALDTIYF
TRBJ2-7 NA TRBV5-4 NA TGTGCCAGCAGCTCTGGAGGGATCTTGAGGGACGAGCAGTACTTC CASSSGGILRDEQYF
TRBJ2-7 NA TRBV27 NA TGTGCCAGCAGTTTATATGTAGGCGACGAGCAGTACTTC CASSLYVGDEQYF
TRBJ2-7 NA TRBV11-1 NA TGTGCCAGCAGCTTATTGTCGGAAACCTACGAGCAGTACTTC CASSLLSETYEQYF
TRBJ2-5 TRBD2 TRBV27 NA TGTGCCAGCAGTTTAGGGAGCGGGGGCCAAGAGACCCAGTACTTC CASSLGSGGQETQYF
TRBJ2-3 TRBD2 TRBV9 once TGTGCCAGCAGCGTATCGGGACTAGCTTCGCCAGATACGCAGTATTTT CASSVSGLASPDTQYF
TRBJ2-5 TRBD2 TRBV6-5 NA TGTGCCAGCAGTGCCGGGACTAGCGGGGAGACCCAGTACTTC CASSAGTSGETQYF
TRBJ1-1 NA TRBV7-8 NA TGTGCCAGCAGCTTACAACTTTCGGAGACTGAAGCTTTCTTT CASSLQLSETEAFF
TRBJ2-5 NA TRBV5-4 NA TGTGCCAGCGGGGGGGCCGGAGAGACCCAGTACTTC CASGGAGETQYF